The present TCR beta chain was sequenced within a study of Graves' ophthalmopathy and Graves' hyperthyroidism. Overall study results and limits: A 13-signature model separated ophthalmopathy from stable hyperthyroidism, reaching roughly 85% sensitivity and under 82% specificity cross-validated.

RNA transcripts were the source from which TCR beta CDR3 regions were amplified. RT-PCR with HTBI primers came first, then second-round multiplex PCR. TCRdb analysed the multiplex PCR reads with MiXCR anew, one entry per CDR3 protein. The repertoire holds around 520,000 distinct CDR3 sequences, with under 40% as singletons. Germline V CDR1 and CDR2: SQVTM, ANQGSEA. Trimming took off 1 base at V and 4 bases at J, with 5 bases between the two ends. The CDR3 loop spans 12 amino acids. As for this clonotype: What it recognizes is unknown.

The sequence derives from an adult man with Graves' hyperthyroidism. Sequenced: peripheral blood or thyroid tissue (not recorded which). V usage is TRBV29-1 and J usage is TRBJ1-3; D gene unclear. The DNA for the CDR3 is TGCAGCGTTGAAGGGCAGGGAAACACCATATATTTT. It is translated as CSVEGQGNTIYF.